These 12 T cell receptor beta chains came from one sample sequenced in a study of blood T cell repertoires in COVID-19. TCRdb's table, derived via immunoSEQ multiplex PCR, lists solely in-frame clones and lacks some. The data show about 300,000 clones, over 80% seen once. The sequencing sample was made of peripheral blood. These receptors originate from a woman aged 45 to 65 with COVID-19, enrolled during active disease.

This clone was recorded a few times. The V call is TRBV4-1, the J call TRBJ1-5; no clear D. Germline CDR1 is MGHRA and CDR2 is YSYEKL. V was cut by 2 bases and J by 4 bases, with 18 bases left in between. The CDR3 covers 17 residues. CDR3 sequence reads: CASSQPRVRGMNQPQHF. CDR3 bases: TGCGCCAGCAGCCAACCCCGCGTCCGGGGAATGAATCAGCCCCAGCATTTT.

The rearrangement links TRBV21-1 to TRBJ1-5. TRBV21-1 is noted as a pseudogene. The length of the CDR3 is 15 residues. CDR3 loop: CASSKVPSGNQPQHF. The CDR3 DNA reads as TGTGCCAGCAGCAAAGTCCCCAGCGGCAATCAGCCCCAGCATTTT.

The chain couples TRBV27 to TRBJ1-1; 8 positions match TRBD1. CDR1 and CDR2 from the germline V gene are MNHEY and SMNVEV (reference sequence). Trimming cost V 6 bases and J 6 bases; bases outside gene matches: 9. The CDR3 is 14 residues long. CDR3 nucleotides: TGTGCCAGCAGATCGACAGGGGCCCCCCCTGAAGCTTTCTTT. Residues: CASRSTGAPPEAFF.

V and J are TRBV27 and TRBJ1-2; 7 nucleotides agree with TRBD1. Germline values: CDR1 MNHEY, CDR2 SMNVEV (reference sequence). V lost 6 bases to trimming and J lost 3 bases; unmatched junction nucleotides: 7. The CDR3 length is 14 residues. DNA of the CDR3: TGTGCCAGCAGCACCCGAGGACAGGACTATGGCTACACCTTC. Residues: CASSTRGQDYGYTF.

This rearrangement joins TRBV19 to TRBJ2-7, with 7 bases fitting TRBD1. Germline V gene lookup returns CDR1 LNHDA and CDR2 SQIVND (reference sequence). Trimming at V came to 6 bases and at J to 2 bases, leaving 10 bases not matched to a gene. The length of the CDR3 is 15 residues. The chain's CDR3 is CASSTGDSEAYEQYF. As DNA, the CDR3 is TGTGCCAGTAGCACAGGGGACAGCGAGGCCTACGAGCAGTACTTC.

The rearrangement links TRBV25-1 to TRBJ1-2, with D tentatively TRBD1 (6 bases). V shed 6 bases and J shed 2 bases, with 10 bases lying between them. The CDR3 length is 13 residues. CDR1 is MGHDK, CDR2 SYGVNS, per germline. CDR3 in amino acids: CASRDRTNYGYTF. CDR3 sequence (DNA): TGTGCCAGCAGGGACAGAACGAACTATGGCTACACCTTC.

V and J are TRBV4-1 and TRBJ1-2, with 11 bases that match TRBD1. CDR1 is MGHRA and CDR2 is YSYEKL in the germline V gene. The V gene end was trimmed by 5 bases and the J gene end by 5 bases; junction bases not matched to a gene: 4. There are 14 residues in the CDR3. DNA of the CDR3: TGCGCCAGCAGCGGACGGGACAGGGGGTATGGCTACACCTTC. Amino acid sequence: CASSGRDRGYGYTF.

The CDR3 sequence: CATRVLSHNTGELFF. The CDR3, as DNA: TGCGCCACCCGGGTTCTCTCGCATAACACCGGGGAGCTGTTTTTT. The chain combines TRBV5-1 with TRBJ2-2; D call uncertain. Germline assignment: CDR1 SGHRS and CDR2 YFSETQ. The CDR3 is 15 amino acids. The V gene lost 9 bases and the J gene lost 2 bases, with 17 bases spanning the gap.

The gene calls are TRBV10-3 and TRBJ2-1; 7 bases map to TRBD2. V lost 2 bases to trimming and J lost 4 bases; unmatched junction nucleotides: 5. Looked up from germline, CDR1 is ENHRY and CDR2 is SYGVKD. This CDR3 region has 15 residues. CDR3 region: CAISELASGYNEQFF. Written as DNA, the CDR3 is TGTGCCATCAGTGAGCTAGCTAGCGGTTACAATGAGCAGTTCTTC.

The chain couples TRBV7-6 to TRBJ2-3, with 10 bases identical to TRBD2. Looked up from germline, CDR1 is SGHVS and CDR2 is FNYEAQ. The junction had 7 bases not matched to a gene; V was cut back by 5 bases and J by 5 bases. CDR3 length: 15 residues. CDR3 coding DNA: TGTGCCAGCAGCCAGCTAGCGGGAGCCGGAGATACGCAGTATTTT. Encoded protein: CASSQLAGAGDTQYF.

The CDR3 DNA sequence: TGTGCCAGTAGTATACGACTAGCGGGAGGGGGGGTCAATGAGCAGTTCTTC. Its protein is CASSIRLAGGGVNEQFF. The chain recombines TRBV19 with TRBJ2-1; the match to TRBD2 covers 14 bases. Trimming cost V 2 bases and J 6 bases; bases outside gene matches: 6. CDR3 size: 17 residues. Germline V gene data show CDR1 as LNHDA and CDR2 as SQIVND (reference sequence).

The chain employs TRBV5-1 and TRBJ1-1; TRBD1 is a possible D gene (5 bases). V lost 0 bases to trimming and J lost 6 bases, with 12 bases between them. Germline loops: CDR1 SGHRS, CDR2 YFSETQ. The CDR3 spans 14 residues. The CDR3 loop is CASSLGQGGAEAFF. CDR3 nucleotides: TGCGCCAGCAGCTTGGGGCAGGGAGGCGCTGAAGCTTTCTTT.